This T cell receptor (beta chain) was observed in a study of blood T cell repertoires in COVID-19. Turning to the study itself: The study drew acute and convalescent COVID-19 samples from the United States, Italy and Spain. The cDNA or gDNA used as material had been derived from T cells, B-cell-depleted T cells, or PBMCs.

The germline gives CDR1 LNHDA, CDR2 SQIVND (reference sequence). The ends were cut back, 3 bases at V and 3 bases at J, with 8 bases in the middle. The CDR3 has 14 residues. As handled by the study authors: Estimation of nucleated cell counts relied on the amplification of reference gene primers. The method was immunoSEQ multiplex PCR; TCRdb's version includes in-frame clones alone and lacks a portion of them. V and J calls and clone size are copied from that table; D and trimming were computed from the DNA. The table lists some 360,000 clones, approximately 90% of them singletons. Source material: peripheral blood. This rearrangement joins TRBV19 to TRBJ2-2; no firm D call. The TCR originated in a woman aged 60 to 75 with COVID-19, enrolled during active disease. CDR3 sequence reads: CASSIPRDTGELFF. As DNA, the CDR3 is TGTGCCAGTAGTATCCCCCGGGACACCGGGGAGCTGTTTTTT.